This is a list of T cell receptor beta chains from one sample in a study of blood T cell repertoires in COVID-19. Produced via immunoSEQ multiplex PCR; TCRdb's table is partial and in-frame only. The sample records tens of thousands of clones, 90% being singletons. Sequenced: peripheral blood. The receptor set was obtained from a human donor in a cohort sampled during active COVID-19. Each CDR3 is given with its conserved first and last residue. The order of the fields is J gene, V gene, clone size, D gene, CDR3 length, CDR3 DNA, CDR3 protein. The D gene is left open where the match is weak. Clone size is stated in some rows and not others, as once, few, many or a class when expanded.

j_call: TRBJ1-2
v_call: TRBV2
clone_size: once
d_call: TRBD1
cdr3_length: 14
cdr3_nt: TGTGCCAGCAGGACCGGACAGGGCGACTATGGCTACACCTTC
cdr3_aa: CASRTGQGDYGYTF

j_call: TRBJ1-2
v_call: TRBV2
clone_size: -
d_call: -
cdr3_length: 14
cdr3_nt: TGTGCCAGCAGTCAGACGGGCAGGGCGGGAGGCTACACCTTC
cdr3_aa: CASSQTGRAGGYTF

j_call: TRBJ2-1
v_call: TRBV19
clone_size: -
d_call: TRBD2
cdr3_length: 15
cdr3_nt: TGTGCCAGTGGTCGGGGGGGGTCTAGCTACAATGAGCAGTTCTTC
cdr3_aa: CASGRGGSSYNEQFF

j_call: TRBJ2-7
v_call: TRBV2
clone_size: -
d_call: TRBD2
cdr3_length: 15
cdr3_nt: TGTGCCAGCACTTACGTAGCGGGTGGGTCCTACGAGCAGTACTTC
cdr3_aa: CASTYVAGGSYEQYF

j_call: TRBJ2-3
v_call: TRBV10-3
clone_size: -
d_call: -
cdr3_length: 12
cdr3_nt: TGTGCCATCAGTGAGGGCCCAGATACGCAGTATTTT
cdr3_aa: CAISEGPDTQYF

j_call: TRBJ2-1
v_call: TRBV14
clone_size: -
d_call: -
cdr3_length: 18
cdr3_nt: TGTGCCAGCAGCCAAGCTGTACCGGGACTGTACCCCTACAATGAGCAGTTCTTC
cdr3_aa: CASSQAVPGLYPYNEQFF

j_call: TRBJ2-1
v_call: TRBV7-3
clone_size: -
d_call: TRBD1
cdr3_length: 15
cdr3_nt: TGTGCCAGCAGCTTGTATGGGACAGGAGACAATGAGCAGTTCTTC
cdr3_aa: CASSLYGTGDNEQFF

j_call: TRBJ2-3
v_call: TRBV7-9
clone_size: -
d_call: TRBD1
cdr3_length: 17
cdr3_nt: TGTGCCAGCAGCGGGCCGGAAAGGGGGCTGGTCACAGATACGCAGTATTTT
cdr3_aa: CASSGPERGLVTDTQYF

j_call: TRBJ2-7
v_call: TRBV27
clone_size: -
d_call: TRBD2
cdr3_length: 16
cdr3_nt: TGTGCCAGCAGTGCCGAATTTAGCGGGAGGCGAGACGAGCAGTACTTC
cdr3_aa: CASSAEFSGRRDEQYF

j_call: TRBJ2-1
v_call: TRBV6-5
clone_size: -
d_call: -
cdr3_length: 11
cdr3_nt: TGTGCCAGCAGTCGCGAAAATGAGCAGTTCTTC
cdr3_aa: CASSRENEQFF

j_call: TRBJ2-7
v_call: TRBV5-4
clone_size: -
d_call: -
cdr3_length: 15
cdr3_nt: TGTGCCAGCAGCTTGGCCGGGTTTCAAATTCCCGAGCAGTACTTC
cdr3_aa: CASSLAGFQIPEQYF

j_call: TRBJ2-4
v_call: TRBV5-5
clone_size: -
d_call: -
cdr3_length: 15
cdr3_nt: TGTGCCAGCAGCTTCGACGGGATAGCCAAAAACATTCAGTACTTC
cdr3_aa: CASSFDGIAKNIQYF

j_call: TRBJ1-3
v_call: TRBV5-1
clone_size: -
d_call: TRBD1
cdr3_length: 15
cdr3_nt: TGCGCCAGCAGTATTCAGACAGGGCCAGGAAACACCATATATTTT
cdr3_aa: CASSIQTGPGNTIYF

j_call: TRBJ1-4
v_call: TRBV6-5
clone_size: few
d_call: -
cdr3_length: 16
cdr3_nt: TGTGCCAGCAGTTACTTAACAGGGAAGGGTAATGAAAAACTGTTTTTT
cdr3_aa: CASSYLTGKGNEKLFF

j_call: TRBJ2-6
v_call: TRBV2
clone_size: -
d_call: -
cdr3_length: 18
cdr3_nt: TGTGCCAGCAGGGGCGGGACAGTTGGCAAAGCTGGGGCCAACGTCCTGACTTTC
cdr3_aa: CASRGGTVGKAGANVLTF

j_call: TRBJ2-7
v_call: TRBV9
clone_size: few
d_call: -
cdr3_length: 16
cdr3_nt: TGTGCCAGCAGCGTAGCTGGGGGGGCAGGGTCGCACGAGCAGTACTTC
cdr3_aa: CASSVAGGAGSHEQYF

j_call: TRBJ2-2
v_call: TRBV19
clone_size: -
d_call: -
cdr3_length: 17
cdr3_nt: TGTGCCAGTAGTAGCCCCCGGGACTCCATAGAAACCGGGGAGCTGTTTTTT
cdr3_aa: CASSSPRDSIETGELFF

j_call: TRBJ2-7
v_call: TRBV10-3
clone_size: -
d_call: -
cdr3_length: 12
cdr3_nt: TGTGCCATCAGTGGGCGGGTCTACGAGCAGTACTTC
cdr3_aa: CAISGRVYEQYF

j_call: TRBJ1-6
v_call: TRBV4-1
clone_size: -
d_call: TRBD1
cdr3_length: 16
cdr3_nt: TGCGCCAGCAGCCAACCCGGGACAGGTCTTAATTCACCCCTCCACTTT
cdr3_aa: CASSQPGTGLNSPLHF

j_call: TRBJ2-1
v_call: TRBV5-1
clone_size: -
d_call: -
cdr3_length: 15
cdr3_nt: TGCGCCAGCAGCTCCGAGGGTGGACTATACAATGAGCAGTTCTTC
cdr3_aa: CASSSEGGLYNEQFF

j_call: TRBJ1-1
v_call: TRBV10-2
clone_size: few
d_call: -
cdr3_length: 15
cdr3_nt: TGCGCCAGCAGTGAGTGGGGGGGCAAGGTCACTGAAGCTTTCTTT
cdr3_aa: CASSEWGGKVTEAFF

j_call: TRBJ2-3
v_call: TRBV11-2
clone_size: -
d_call: TRBD1
cdr3_length: 14
cdr3_nt: TGTGCCAGCAGCTTAGGACAGGGGCTTCCCACGCAGTATTTT
cdr3_aa: CASSLGQGLPTQYF

j_call: TRBJ2-7
v_call: TRBV4-2
clone_size: -
d_call: TRBD1
cdr3_length: 16
cdr3_nt: TGTGCCAGCAGCCAAGTGGCCTCGGGACAGGGAATCGAGCAGTACTTC
cdr3_aa: CASSQVASGQGIEQYF

j_call: TRBJ2-7
v_call: TRBV19
clone_size: -
d_call: TRBD1
cdr3_length: 13
cdr3_nt: TGTGCCAGTAGCCGGGGACAGGGATTCGGGCAGTACTTC
cdr3_aa: CASSRGQGFGQYF

j_call: TRBJ2-7
v_call: TRBV19
clone_size: -
d_call: TRBD1
cdr3_length: 15
cdr3_nt: TGTGCCAGTAGTCTCCGAGGACAGGGGACCTACGAGCAGTACTTC
cdr3_aa: CASSLRGQGTYEQYF

j_call: TRBJ2-1
v_call: TRBV9
clone_size: -
d_call: -
cdr3_length: 15
cdr3_nt: TGTGCCAGCAGCGTAGTTCAGTCAGCCTACAATGAGCAGTTCTTC
cdr3_aa: CASSVVQSAYNEQFF

j_call: TRBJ2-7
v_call: TRBV7-9
clone_size: -
d_call: TRBD1
cdr3_length: 16
cdr3_nt: TGTGCCAGCAGCTTAGCGGGGTTGGGACAGGGTTACGAGCAGTACTTC
cdr3_aa: CASSLAGLGQGYEQYF

j_call: TRBJ2-3
v_call: TRBV7-2
clone_size: -
d_call: -
cdr3_length: 13
cdr3_nt: TGTGCCAGCAGCTTAGCGGGCAGAAATACGCAGTATTTT
cdr3_aa: CASSLAGRNTQYF

j_call: TRBJ2-3
v_call: TRBV5-1
clone_size: -
d_call: TRBD2
cdr3_length: 15
cdr3_nt: TGCGCCAGCAGCTGGACCGGTGGGAGGGCAGATACGCAGTATTTT
cdr3_aa: CASSWTGGRADTQYF

j_call: TRBJ1-1
v_call: TRBV30
clone_size: -
d_call: -
cdr3_length: 15
cdr3_nt: TGTGCCTGGAGCGGTGGGGGACTTCTGAACACTGAAGCTTTCTTT
cdr3_aa: CAWSGGGLLNTEAFF

j_call: TRBJ2-7
v_call: TRBV27
clone_size: -
d_call: -
cdr3_length: 14
cdr3_nt: TGTGCCAGCAGTTCGGCGGGTAGTACCTACGAGCAGTACTTC
cdr3_aa: CASSSAGSTYEQYF

j_call: TRBJ1-2
v_call: TRBV15
clone_size: -
d_call: -
cdr3_length: 14
cdr3_nt: TGTGCCACCAGCAGAGAGGGAGGCCTCTATGGCTACACCTTC
cdr3_aa: CATSREGGLYGYTF

j_call: TRBJ2-5
v_call: TRBV5-1
clone_size: -
d_call: TRBD2
cdr3_length: 14
cdr3_nt: TGCGCCAGCAGAGTAGCGGGTGGCCAAGAGACCCAGTACTTC
cdr3_aa: CASRVAGGQETQYF

j_call: TRBJ2-2
v_call: TRBV5-4
clone_size: -
d_call: TRBD2
cdr3_length: 15
cdr3_nt: TGTGCCAGCAGGAGGGGACTAGCGAACACCGGGGAGCTGTTTTTT
cdr3_aa: CASRRGLANTGELFF

j_call: TRBJ1-4
v_call: TRBV7-9
clone_size: -
d_call: TRBD1
cdr3_length: 15
cdr3_nt: TGTGCCAGCAGCTTAGCCGGGACAGGGAATGAAAAACTGTTTTTT
cdr3_aa: CASSLAGTGNEKLFF

j_call: TRBJ2-1
v_call: TRBV28
clone_size: -
d_call: TRBD1
cdr3_length: 15
cdr3_nt: TGTGCCAGCAGTTCAACCCGTCACAGGGGAAATGAGCAGTTCTTC
cdr3_aa: CASSSTRHRGNEQFF

j_call: TRBJ1-4
v_call: TRBV15
clone_size: -
d_call: -
cdr3_length: 13
cdr3_nt: TGTGCCACCAGCAGAGGGGGGGGCGAAAAACTGTTTTTT
cdr3_aa: CATSRGGGEKLFF

j_call: TRBJ2-7
v_call: TRBV4-1
clone_size: once
d_call: -
cdr3_length: 11
cdr3_nt: TGCGCCAGCAGCCAAGGAGCCGAGCAGTACTTC
cdr3_aa: CASSQGAEQYF

j_call: TRBJ2-3
v_call: TRBV7-9
clone_size: -
d_call: TRBD2
cdr3_length: 17
cdr3_nt: TGTGCCAGCAGCTTAGGGGCGGGAGGAGCTAGCACAGATACGCAGTATTTT
cdr3_aa: CASSLGAGGASTDTQYF

j_call: TRBJ1-1
v_call: TRBV6-5
clone_size: -
d_call: -
cdr3_length: 14
cdr3_nt: TGTGCCAGCAGGCGGGGGCCCATGAACACTGAAGCTTTCTTT
cdr3_aa: CASRRGPMNTEAFF

j_call: TRBJ1-1
v_call: TRBV3-1/TRBV3-2
clone_size: few
d_call: TRBD1
cdr3_length: 13
cdr3_nt: TGTGCCAGCACGGGACAGTCATGGACTGAAGCTTTCTTT
cdr3_aa: CASTGQSWTEAFF

j_call: TRBJ1-2
v_call: TRBV28
clone_size: -
d_call: -
cdr3_length: 13
cdr3_nt: TGTGCCAGCAGTTTCAGTTCGGGTTATGGCTACACCTTC
cdr3_aa: CASSFSSGYGYTF

j_call: TRBJ2-1
v_call: TRBV11-3
clone_size: once
d_call: -
cdr3_length: 15
cdr3_nt: TGTGCCAGCAGCGTCACCCATACAGGGAAGGTAGAGCAGTTCTTC
cdr3_aa: CASSVTHTGKVEQFF

j_call: TRBJ2-2
v_call: TRBV2
clone_size: -
d_call: TRBD2
cdr3_length: 15
cdr3_nt: TGTGCCAGCAGCCCTAGCGGGAGGACCACCGGGGAGCTGTTTTTT
cdr3_aa: CASSPSGRTTGELFF

j_call: TRBJ1-1
v_call: TRBV5-1
clone_size: -
d_call: TRBD1
cdr3_length: 13
cdr3_nt: TGCGCCAGCAGCGGACAGGGCGGTTCTGAAGCTTTCTTT
cdr3_aa: CASSGQGGSEAFF